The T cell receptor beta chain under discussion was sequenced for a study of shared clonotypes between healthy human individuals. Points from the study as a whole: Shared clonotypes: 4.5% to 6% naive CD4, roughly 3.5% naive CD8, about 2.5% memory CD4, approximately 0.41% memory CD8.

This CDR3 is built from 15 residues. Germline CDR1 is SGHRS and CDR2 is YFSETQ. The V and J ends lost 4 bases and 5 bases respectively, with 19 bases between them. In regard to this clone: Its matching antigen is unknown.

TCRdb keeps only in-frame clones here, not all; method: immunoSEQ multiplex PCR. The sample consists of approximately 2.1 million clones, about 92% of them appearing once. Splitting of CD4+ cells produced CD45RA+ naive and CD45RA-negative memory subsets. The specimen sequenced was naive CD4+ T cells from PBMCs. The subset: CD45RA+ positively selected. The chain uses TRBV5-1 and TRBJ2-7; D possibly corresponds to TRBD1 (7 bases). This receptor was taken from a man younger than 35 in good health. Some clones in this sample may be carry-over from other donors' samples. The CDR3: CASSRDPGGGDEQYF. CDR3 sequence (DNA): TGCGCCAGCAGCCGGGACCCCGGAGGGGGCGACGAGCAGTACTTC. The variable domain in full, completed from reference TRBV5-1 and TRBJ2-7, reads KAGVTQTPRYLIKTRGQQVTLSCSPISGHRSVSWYQQTPGQGLQFLFEYFSETQRNKGNFPGRFSGRQFSNSRSEMNVSTLELGDSALYLCASSRDPGGGDEQYFGPGTRLTVT.